These 24 T cell receptor beta chains originate from one sample sequenced in a study of beta chain features in type 1 diabetes. Points from the study as a whole: Moderately but significantly shorter TCRB CDR3s were found in Type 1 diabetes patients in all four CD4+ subsets.

Investigators reverse transcribed all isolated RNA, so they sequenced expressed TCRB transcripts. TCRdb keeps only in-frame clones here, not all; method: immunoSEQ multiplex PCR. Among about 160,000 clones listed, 6.5% to 10% were seen once. No antigen has been assigned to these receptors. Sequenced: central memory CD4+ T cells from blood. These receptors all come from a woman aged 18-35 years with type 1 diabetes.

The sample holds a few counts of this clone. DNA of the CDR3: TGTGCCAGCAGCCAACGACAGGGCCCTGGGGCCAACGTCCTGACTTTC. This translates into CASSQRQGPGANVLTF. The chain joins TRBV4-2 to TRBJ2-6; 7 nucleotides line up with TRBD1. CDR1 LGHNA and CDR2 YNFKEQ come from the germline V gene. V shed 2 bases, J shed 2 bases, and the junction held 3 bases outside the gene matches. The CDR3 has 16 residues.

The chain joins TRBV4-1 to TRBJ1-5, with 7 bases identical to TRBD1. This CDR3 contains 17 residues. Germline V gene lookup returns CDR1 MGHRA and CDR2 YSYEKL. The junction had 14 bases not matched to a gene; V was cut back by 2 bases and J by 7 bases. The CDR3 loop is CASSQQDLTGASQPQHF. As DNA, the CDR3 is TGCGCCAGCAGCCAACAGGACCTAACAGGGGCCAGCCAGCCCCAGCATTTT.

In its sample, this clone was seen a few times. This chain connects TRBV27 to TRBJ1-4; D may be TRBD1 (5 bases). CDR1 and CDR2 (germline): MNHEY, SMNVEV (reference sequence). The CDR3 is made up of 16 amino acids. V lost 3 bases, J lost 7 bases, and 18 bases lay in between. The CDR3 nucleotides read TGTGCCAGCAGTTTTTTCTTCGGGGGAGGAGGTGAAAAACTGTTTTTT. Translation: CASSFFFGGGGEKLFF.

This clone was counted between two and nine times. This chain connects TRBV5-1 to TRBJ2-1, with D possibly being TRBD2 (5 bases). The CDR3 runs 13 residues. V was shortened by 0 bases and J by 8 bases, with 9 bases between the two germline ends. The germline V gene has CDR1 SGHRS and CDR2 YFSETQ. The CDR3 protein is CASSLVASDEQFF. The CDR3 region has the DNA TGCGCCAGCAGCTTGGTAGCGAGCGATGAGCAGTTCTTC.

This clone was seen only a few times. The J gene is TRBJ1-1, the V gene TRBV28; D unclear. CDR3 length: 14 amino acids. Germline V gives CDR1 MDHEN, CDR2 SYDVKM. The germline V and J ends were trimmed by 1 base and 6 bases, with 12 bases remaining between them. CDR3 amino acids: CASSLSTGVPEAFF. The CDR3 coding sequence is TGTGCCAGCAGTTTATCTACCGGGGTCCCTGAAGCTTTCTTT.

This clone was seen a handful of times. The chain uses TRBV6-6 and TRBJ1-6, with D possibly TRBD1 on 5 matching bases. Trimming stripped 8 bases from V and 6 bases from J, with 14 bases between. This CDR3 comprises 14 residues. Germline assignment: CDR1 MNHNY and CDR2 SVGAGI (reference sequence). As DNA, the CDR3 is TGTGCCAGCTGGAGGGACCACGTTAATTCACCCCTCCACTTT. Protein: CASWRDHVNSPLHF.

The V and J genes are TRBV11-2 and TRBJ2-7, with TRBD2 matching over 7 bases. The CDR3 has 16 residues. Trimming at V came to 5 bases and at J to 4 bases, leaving 14 bases not matched to a gene. Germline V CDR1 and CDR2: SGHAT, FQNNGV. The CDR3: CASSLTRGERMYEQYF. The CDR3 DNA reads as TGTGCCAGCAGCCTGACTCGGGGGGAACGAATGTACGAGCAGTACTTC.

The V call is TRBV11-2, the J call TRBJ2-1; possibly TRBD2 for D (5 bases). In germline, CDR1 is SGHAT, CDR2 FQNNGV. The CDR3 totals 16 residues. With 3 bases removed from V and 0 bases from J, the gap between germline ends came to 12 bases. The CDR3 bases are TGTGCCAGCAGCTTTAACTACGACTACTCCTACAATGAGCAGTTCTTC. Its protein product is CASSFNYDYSYNEQFF. The whole variable domain, filled in from reference TRBV11-2 and TRBJ2-1, reads EAGVAQSPRYKIIEKRQSVAFWCNPISGHATLYWYQQILGQGPKLLIQFQNNGVVDDSQLPKDRFSAERLKGVDSTLKIQPAKLEDSAVYLCASSFNYDYSYNEQFFGPGTRLTVL.

The CDR3, as DNA: TGTGCCAGCAGTTTACTCCGGACAGGGGCTGAGAACACTGAAGCTTTCTTT. It translates to CASSLLRTGAENTEAFF. The J gene is TRBJ1-1, the V gene TRBV28; TRBD1 aligns across 9 bases. V shed 2 bases, J shed 1 base, and the junction held 8 bases outside the gene matches. The CDR3 covers 17 residues. Germline CDR1 and CDR2: MDHEN and SYDVKM.

This clone was counted a few times. The genes are TRBV7-8 and TRBJ2-6; D unresolved. CDR1 is SGHVS and CDR2 is FQNEAQ in the germline V gene. This CDR3 contains 17 residues. Trimming pared 2 bases from V and 0 bases from J, leaving 11 bases between. CDR3 bases: TGTGCCAGCAGCTTATTGGGCATAGTCTCTGGGGCCAACGTCCTGACTTTC. Protein product: CASSLLGIVSGANVLTF.

This clone was detected a few times. Germline and junction disagree at one end, which may indicate a read error. The rearrangement uses TRBV7-9 and TRBJ1-1; unclear D gene. This CDR3 has 12 residues. The germline gives CDR1 SEHNR, CDR2 FQNEAQ (reference sequence). In DNA, the CDR3 is TGTGCCAGCAGCTTAGCGAACAGTGAAGCTTTCTTT. Amino acid sequence: CASSLANSEAFF. The full variable domain, its missing parts supplied by reference TRBV7-9 and TRBJ1-1, is DTGVSQNPRHKITKRGQNVTFRCDPISEHNRLYWYRQTLGQGPEFLTYFQNEAQLEKSRLLSDRFSAERPKGSFSTLEIQRTEQGDSAMYLCASSLANSEAFFGQGTRLTVV.

This clone was recorded a few times. J is TRBJ1-3 and V is TRBV7-9; TRBD1 matches 8 bases. Germline V gives CDR1 SEHNR, CDR2 FQNEAQ (reference sequence). The J segment lost 2 bases and the V segment lost 4 bases, leaving 4 bases of the junction unmatched. The CDR3 loop spans 15 amino acids. The CDR3 DNA is TGTGCCAGCAGCTATCAGGGGGCGGCTGGAAACACCATATATTTT. Protein product: CASSYQGAAGNTIYF.

The CDR3 DNA is TGTGCCAGCAGCCGACTAGCGTCCTTCTACGAGCAGTACTTC. Translation gives CASSRLASFYEQYF. The gene calls are TRBV11-2 and TRBJ2-7; 8 bases are a match to TRBD2. The CDR3 contains 14 residues. Per germline, CDR1 SGHAT and CDR2 FQNNGV. Trimming cost V 5 bases and J 3 bases; bases outside gene matches: 6.

The table lists this clone with a few counts. The chain combines TRBV9 with TRBJ1-5; D unclear. CDR3 size: 13 residues. Germline assignment: CDR1 SGDLS and CDR2 YYNGEE. Trimming removed 4 bases at V and 3 bases at J, with 8 bases between. The CDR3 is CASSPQINQPQHF. The CDR3, as DNA: TGTGCCAGCAGCCCGCAGATCAATCAGCCCCAGCATTTT.

The chain recombines TRBV28 with TRBJ1-2; weak D call: TRBD1 (5 bases). The germline V gene has CDR1 MDHEN and CDR2 SYDVKM. CDR3 size: 13 residues. Trimming stripped 3 bases from V and 8 bases from J, with 13 bases between. The CDR3 nucleotides read TGTGCCAGCAGTTTTAGGGGTTTGTGGGGCTACACCTTC. Residues: CASSFRGLWGYTF.

The CDR3 sequence is CASSQGGLAGASSYNEQFF. CDR3 DNA: TGCGCCAGCAGCCAGGGGGGACTAGCGGGGGCGAGCTCCTACAATGAGCAGTTCTTC. V is TRBV4-3 and J is TRBJ2-1, with 14 positions matching TRBD2. The CDR3 is made up of 19 amino acids. From germline, CDR1 is LGHNA and CDR2 YSLEER. The ends lost 3 bases at V and 0 bases at J; junction bases unmatched: 7.

This clone appeared a few times. The chain joins TRBV11-3 to TRBJ2-3, with TRBD2 as a possible D gene (6 bases). CDR3 length: 15 amino acids. The V gene's germline CDR1 is SGHNT and CDR2 YENEEA. V was trimmed by 5 bases and J by 4 bases, leaving 16 bases between them. The CDR3 DNA reads as TGTGCCAGCAGCCCGCTAGCGCTTGGGGCAGATACGCAGTATTTT. This sequence encodes CASSPLALGADTQYF. The full variable domain, in which reference TRBV11-3 and TRBJ2-3 provide the parts outside the CDR3, is EAGVVQSPRYKIIEKKQPVAFWCNPISGHNTLYWYLQNLGQGPELLIRYENEEAVDDSQLPKDRFSAERLKGVDSTLKIQPAELGDSAVYLCASSPLALGADTQYFGPGTRLTVL.

This clone came up a few times. This chain links TRBV15 with TRBJ2-2, with a possible D match to TRBD1 (6 bases). With 0 bases removed from V and 3 bases from J, the gap between germline ends came to 11 bases. The CDR3 extends over 16 amino acids. Per germline, CDR1 LNHNV and CDR2 YYDKDF (reference sequence). CDR3 nucleotide sequence: TGTGCCACCAGCAGAGACAGGGGAAGGCACACCGGGGAGCTGTTTTTT. This encodes CATSRDRGRHTGELFF.

This clone showed up just a few times. The rearrangement links TRBV7-3 to TRBJ2-1, with 7 nucleotides matching TRBD2. The trim removed 5 bases at V and 12 bases at J, leaving 7 bases unmatched. The CDR3 loop spans 12 amino acids. Germline CDR1 and CDR2: SGHTA and FQGTGA. As DNA, the CDR3 is TGTGCCAGCAGCGGAAGGTCGGGGGGGCAGTTCTTC. It codes for CASSGRSGGQFF.

This clone was counted a few times. The genes are TRBV5-4 and TRBJ2-5, with 7 nucleotides matching TRBD1. CDR3 length equals 14 residues. Trimming removed 0 bases from V and 3 bases from J; junction bases left unmatched: 2. Germline CDR1 and CDR2: SGHNT and YYREEE (reference sequence). CDR3 sequence: CASSLVGQEETQYF. The DNA for the CDR3 is TGTGCCAGCAGCTTGGTAGGACAGGAAGAGACCCAGTACTTC.

The rearrangement links TRBV28 to TRBJ2-7, with 8 bases aligning to TRBD1. The CDR3 runs to 16 residues. Germline CDR1 reads MDHEN; CDR2 reads SYDVKM. The V gene end was trimmed by 6 bases and the J gene end by 5 bases; junction bases not matched to a gene: 15. This CDR3 reads CASSPTTPRGLHEQYF. Here the CDR3 DNA reads TGTGCCAGCAGCCCTACAACCCCCAGGGGGCTTCACGAGCAGTACTTC.

This clone showed up just a few times. The chain recombines TRBV7-2 with TRBJ1-4; TRBD1 matches at 8 bases. The CDR3 has 12 amino acids. The germline CDR1 and CDR2 sequences are SGHTA and FQGNSA. The J segment lost 15 bases and the V segment lost 5 bases, leaving 8 bases of the junction unmatched. The CDR3, as DNA: TGTGCCAGCAGCCTTACGACAGGGGAGTTGTTTTTT. This translates into CASSLTTGELFF.

The chain is built from TRBV2 and TRBJ2-5; no definite D call. The CDR3 covers 13 residues. Looked up from germline, CDR1 is SNHLY and CDR2 is FYNNEI. The ends were cut back, 4 bases at V and 6 bases at J, with 12 bases in the middle. The CDR3 reads CASSVEASQTQYF. DNA for the CDR3: TGTGCCAGCAGTGTAGAGGCCTCACAGACCCAGTACTTC.

This clone showed up just a few times. The rearrangement links TRBV30 to TRBJ1-2; 7 bases are shared with TRBD1. The CDR3 extends over 13 amino acids. Trimming removed 8 bases from V and 4 bases from J; junction bases left unmatched: 10. CDR1 is GTSNPN and CDR2 is SVGIG in the germline V gene (reference sequence). CDR3 sequence: CARAGGSSYGYTF. CDR3 coding DNA: TGTGCCCGGGCAGGGGGGTCGAGCTATGGCTACACCTTC.